These 9 T cell receptor beta chains came from one sample sequenced in a study of shared clonotypes between healthy human individuals. Sequenced by immunoSEQ multiplex PCR; TCRdb stores in-frame clones only, minus some. Of about 670,000 clones detected, around 72% appear once; the ten largest clones hold under 2%. Sequencing used memory CD4+ T cells sorted from blood. Indicated subset: CD45RA-negative fraction. The receptors were gathered from a woman aged 25-40 years in good health.

This clone was seen a handful of times. This sequence joins TRBV13 and TRBJ2-7, with 7 bases fitting TRBD1. Germline values: CDR1 PRHDT, CDR2 FYEKMQ (reference sequence). This CDR3 contains 16 residues. V was clipped by 0 bases and J by 6 bases; unmatched bases: 11. CDR3 coding DNA: TGTGCCAGCAGCTTAGGCCTAAAGGGGGCCGGGGCCGAGCAGTACTTC. Amino acids: CASSLGLKGAGAEQYF.

This rearrangement joins TRBV10-3 to TRBJ2-7; D possibly corresponds to TRBD1 (6 bases). Germline V gene lookup returns CDR1 ENHRY and CDR2 SYGVKD. The germline V and J ends were trimmed by 2 bases and 7 bases, with 21 bases remaining between them. The CDR3 loop spans 16 amino acids. CDR3 sequence reads: CAISEPLRGTSREQYF. CDR3 in DNA: TGTGCCATCAGTGAGCCATTAAGGGGGACCTCTCGTGAGCAGTACTTC.

The rearrangement uses TRBV18 and TRBJ2-7, with D perhaps TRBD1 (5 bases). V lost 2 bases and J lost 4, with 12 bases in between. The germline CDR1 and CDR2 sequences are KGHSH and LQKENI. The CDR3 is 14 amino acids. CDR3 sequence: CASSPSGQGYEQYF. CDR3 bases: TGTGCCAGCTCACCATCCGGGCAGGGTTACGAGCAGTACTTC.

The V and J genes are TRBV6-1 and TRBJ2-5; TRBD1 might be the D (6 bases). CDR3 length equals 13 residues. The germline CDR1 and CDR2 sequences are MNHNS and SASEGT. With 7 bases removed from V and 7 bases from J, the gap between germline ends came to 16 bases. The CDR3 sequence: CASNTDSATTQYF. The DNA for the CDR3 is TGTGCCAGCAATACGGACAGTGCCACGACCCAGTACTTC.

This clone has only a few counts. CDR3 DNA: TGTGCCAGCAGTGCCCAGTTCGGGACTAATGAAAAACTGTTTTTT. As protein: CASSAQFGTNEKLFF. The chain uses TRBV2 and TRBJ1-4; D gene unclear. The V end was cut by 4 bases, the J end by 2 bases, with 11 bases between. Per germline, CDR1 SNHLY and CDR2 FYNNEI. The CDR3 consists of 15 residues.

The V gene is TRBV9, the J gene TRBJ2-5; D is uncertain. The CDR3 has 14 amino acids. The V end lost 0 bases, the J end lost 2 bases, and 8 bases lay between the germline ends. Looked up from germline, CDR1 is SGDLS and CDR2 is YYNGEE. This CDR3 is CASSVDGSQETQYF. The CDR3, as DNA: TGTGCCAGCAGCGTAGATGGTTCTCAAGAGACCCAGTACTTC.

The V call is TRBV5-1, the J call TRBJ2-1; weak D call: TRBD1 (6 bases). The CDR3 is made up of 15 amino acids. Trimming cost V 3 bases and J 8 bases, with 18 bases left between them. Germline lookup yields CDR1 SGHRS and CDR2 YFSETQ. CDR3 region: CASSSRDTGHDEQFF. CDR3 bases: TGCGCCAGCAGCTCCCGGGACACCGGTCACGATGAGCAGTTCTTC.

The chain employs TRBV4-1 and TRBJ1-2; 9 bases align to TRBD1. The germline CDR1 and CDR2 sequences are MGHRA and YSYEKL. The CDR3 totals 15 residues. Germline trimming cut 1 base from V and 4 bases from J; bases unmatched to any gene: 4. The CDR3 loop reads CASSQVGTGTYGYTF. CDR3 bases: TGCGCCAGCAGCCAAGTAGGGACAGGGACCTATGGCTACACCTTC.

The genes are TRBV28 and TRBJ2-6; the D gene is possibly TRBD1 (6 bases). The CDR3 is 16 residues long. Between the trimmed V and J ends, which lost 5 bases and 3 bases, there was a span of 14 bases. Germline V CDR1 and CDR2: MDHEN, SYDVKM. CDR3: CASSMGHSIGANVLTF. The CDR3 DNA sequence: TGTGCCAGCAGTATGGGACACTCTATTGGGGCCAACGTCCTGACTTTC.